Given below is one T cell receptor beta chain in context. What it binds is unknown. The repertoire was sequenced with immunoSEQ multiplex PCR; TCRdb's copy has only in-frame clones and lacks some. This table has about 240,000 clones, about four fifths appearing once. Thawed PBMCs were FACS-sorted into unstimulated CD4+CD25+CD127- regulatory T cells, CD4+CD25- non-regulatory cells, CD4 and CD8 cells. The data belong to a study of Tregs in tolerant kidney transplant recipients. Germline V gene data show CDR1 as SGHRS and CDR2 as YFSETQ. The length of the CDR3 is 20 residues. J gave up 3 bases and V 0 bases, and 21 bases lay outside the gene matches. Study-wide results and limits: Findings come from small patient numbers and require larger validation.

The sequencing input was CD4+ T cells from blood. The chain joins TRBV5-1 to TRBJ2-7; 7 bases are shared with TRBD1. The clonotype was recovered from a human donor in good health. In DNA form, the CDR3 reads TGCGCCAGCAGCTTGGGAAGCCGTGTAAGTTATAGGGACAGATTCTACGAGCAGTACTTC. This translates into CASSLGSRVSYRDRFYEQYF.